The clone carrying this T cell receptor beta chain has a single count. Its antigen is not identified. The data are from a study of PD-1 blockade in mismatch repair-deficient tumors. Germline trimming cut 5 bases from V and 5 bases from J; bases unmatched to any gene: 11. CDR1 is SGHTA, CDR2 FQGNSA, per germline. CDR3 length: 15 residues. TCRdb's table, derived via immunoSEQ multiplex PCR, lists solely in-frame clones and lacks some. The data contain 80,000 to 100,000 clones, approximately 81% of them singletons. Study-level findings and limits: Rapid post-treatment expansion, then contraction, generally preceding radiologic response, marked tumor-resident clones.

PCR or immunohistochemistry showed mismatch repair deficiency in every enrolled patient. TCRs were sequenced from a few patients responding to pembrolizumab. The chain couples TRBV7-2 to TRBJ2-5, with 7 bases matching TRBD1. This clonotype was obtained from an adult with mismatch repair-deficient cancer. The sample here was peripheral blood, taken 12 weeks after starting pembrolizumab. As DNA, the CDR3 is TGTGCCAGCAGCCCCTCAAGGGGGCTATGGGAGACCCAGTACTTC. This sequence encodes CASSPSRGLWETQYF. Looking up the rest from reference TRBV7-2 and TRBJ2-5 gives the full variable domain: GAGVSQSPSNKVTEKGKDVELRCDPISGHTALYWYRQSLGQGLEFLIYFQGNSAPDKSGLPSDRFSAERTGGSVSTLTIQRTQQEDSAVYLCASSPSRGLWETQYFGPGTRLLVL.